Listed here is a single T cell receptor beta chain. With MiXCR, TCRdb reprocessed the PCR reads. The sample lists roughly 33,000 clones, approximately 15% occurring once. V lost 5 bases, J lost 8 bases, and 19 bases lay in between. Germline CDR1 SGHAT, CDR2 FQNNGV. The CDR3 loop spans 15 amino acids. There were no patients who had received any treatment before thyroid surgery. The data were taken from a study of metastatic and nonmetastatic thyroid tumors. This receptor was identified in a female donor with papillary thyroid cancer or a benign thyroid nodule (not recorded which). Some clones in this sample may be carry-over from other donors' samples. The J gene is TRBJ2-1, the V gene TRBV11-2; perhaps TRBD2 as D (6 bases). The specimen sequenced was blood. CDR3 DNA sequence: TGTGCCAGCAGCCCAACTAGCTGGATGGCCCATGAGCAGTTCTTC. It translates to CASSPTSWMAHEQFF.